The 24 T cell receptor beta chains reported below all come from one sample, sequenced in a study of cytomegalovirus exposure and HLA in healthy donors. Vbeta (60) and Jbeta (13) primers were used in the PCR. The method was immunoSEQ multiplex PCR; TCRdb's version includes in-frame clones alone and lacks a portion of them. The repertoire holds some 170,000 clones, with more than 60% as singletons. Sequencing input: PBMCs. All receptors come from a human donor in good health.

CDR3 sequence (DNA): TGTGCCTGGAGTGTTTCTTATGAGTACTTC. It encodes CAWSVSYEYF. The chain carries TRBV30 and TRBJ2-7; no reliable D call. The V end lost 0 bases, the J end lost 11 bases, and 8 bases lay between the germline ends. Germline V gene sequence: CDR1 GTSNPN, CDR2 SVGIG (reference sequence). The CDR3 totals 10 residues.

This clone was picked up a small number of times. The chain carries TRBV19 and TRBJ1-2; TRBD1 matches 12 bases. This CDR3 has 15 amino acids. Germline V lookup: CDR1 LNHDA, CDR2 SQIVND (reference sequence). V shed 4 bases and J 8 bases; nucleotides not matched to a gene: 8. The CDR3 nucleotides are TGTGCCAGTAGTAAAGGTGCCGGGACAGGGGGCGGCTACACCTTC. Protein: CASSKGAGTGGGYTF. Combining the CDR3 with reference TRBV19 and TRBJ1-2 gives the whole variable domain DGGITQSPKYLFRKEGQNVTLSCEQNLNHDAMYWYRQDPGQGLRLIYYSQIVNDFQKGDIAEGYSVSREKKESFPLTVTSAQKNPTAFYLCASSKGAGTGGGYTFGSGTRLTVV.

V is TRBV2 and J is TRBJ1-5; D might be TRBD1 (5 bases). The CDR3 loop spans 15 amino acids. Between the trimmed V and J ends, which lost 6 bases and 0 bases, there was a span of 12 bases. The germline V gene has CDR1 SNHLY and CDR2 FYNNEI. The DNA of the CDR3 is TGTGCCAGCAGAAGGACATTGTATAGCAATCAGCCCCAGCATTTT. Translating it yields CASRRTLYSNQPQHF.

This clone occurred once. The chain carries TRBV9 and TRBJ2-2; 7 bases are shared with TRBD2. Germline lookup yields CDR1 SGDLS and CDR2 YYNGEE. V lost 2 bases to trimming and J lost 7 bases; unmatched junction nucleotides: 5. The CDR3 loop spans 14 amino acids. DNA for the CDR3: TGTGCCAGCAGCGTTCAATGGGGGGGCGGGGAGCTGTTTTTT. Translation gives CASSVQWGGGELFF.

Comments on this clone: In the same sample, other DNA sequences code for this CDR3. The chain uses TRBV10-3 and TRBJ1-1; weak D call: TRBD1 (5 bases). V lost 4 bases and J 4 bases, leaving 10 bases between the germline ends. The CDR3 contains 13 residues. Germline V lookup: CDR1 ENHRY, CDR2 SYGVKD. DNA for the CDR3: TGTGCCATCAGTGGGCAGGGAGGCACTGAAGCTTTCTTT. This gives the protein CAISGQGGTEAFF.

The chain combines TRBV30 with TRBJ1-5; possibly TRBD1 for D (5 bases). Germline CDR1 GTSNPN, CDR2 SVGIG (reference sequence). The V end lost 0 bases, the J end lost 7 bases, and 19 bases lay between the germline ends. The CDR3 runs to 16 residues. The DNA of the CDR3 is TGTGCCTGGAGTGTGGGGCCCTCCGATTTGGGGCAGCCCCAGCATTTT. Protein: CAWSVGPSDLGQPQHF.

As concerns this clone: A read error may produce the germline difference seen at one junction end. The chain carries TRBV7-9 and TRBJ1-4, with D possibly matching TRBD1 (6 bases). In germline, CDR1 is SEHNR, CDR2 FQNEAQ (reference sequence). The CDR3 is made up of 13 amino acids. As DNA, the CDR3 is TGTGCCAGCAGCCCGATCCAGGGGTCACGCCGCCTTTTT. It specifies CASSPIQGSRRLF. The full variable domain, rest sourced from reference TRBV7-9 and TRBJ1-4, is DTGVSQNPRHKITKRGQNVTFRCDPISEHNRLYWYRQTLGQGPEFLTYFQNEAQLEKSRLLSDRFSAERPKGSFSTLEIQRTEQGDSAMYLCASSPIQGSRRLFGSGTQLSVL.

This clone showed up just a few times. The sample holds other DNA sequences that translate to the same CDR3. This chain connects TRBV27 to TRBJ2-3, with D maybe TRBD1 (6 bases). This CDR3 region has 14 residues. The germline V gene encodes CDR1 MNHEY and CDR2 SMNVEV (reference sequence). V lost 0 bases and J lost 3, with 7 bases in between. The CDR3, as DNA: TGTGCCAGCAGTTTATCCAGGGGAACAGATACGCAGTATTTT. It specifies CASSLSRGTDTQYF.

This sequence joins TRBV18 and TRBJ2-7, with D perhaps TRBD2 (6 bases). V shed 3 bases and J shed 6 bases, with 12 bases lying between them. The CDR3 length is 13 residues. The germline V gene encodes CDR1 KGHSH and CDR2 LQKENI. The CDR3 sequence: CASSPTRSGEQYF. The DNA for the CDR3 is TGTGCCAGCTCACCGACTAGATCGGGCGAGCAGTACTTC.

This rearrangement joins TRBV27 to TRBJ2-1; 14 bases match TRBD2. V shed 7 bases, J shed 6 bases, and the junction held 5 bases outside the gene matches. Germline lookup yields CDR1 MNHEY and CDR2 SMNVEV (reference sequence). The CDR3 is made up of 15 amino acids. CDR3 amino acids: CASTTSGGAINEQFF. The CDR3 nucleotides read TGTGCCAGCACGACTAGCGGGGGGGCGATCAATGAGCAGTTCTTC.

The chain is built from TRBV7-2 and TRBJ2-5; no firm D call. CDR1 SGHTA and CDR2 FQGNSA come from the germline V gene. The V and J ends lost 3 bases and 0 bases respectively, with 8 bases between them. This CDR3 has 14 residues. Here the CDR3 reads CASSFAKYQETQYF. Here the CDR3 DNA reads TGTGCCAGCAGCTTCGCGAAGTACCAAGAGACCCAGTACTTC.

The gene calls are TRBV19 and TRBJ2-3; TRBD2 aligns across 12 bases. This CDR3 is built from 15 residues. From germline, CDR1 is LNHDA and CDR2 SQIVND (reference sequence). V was pared by 4 bases and J by 2 bases, with 1 base of the junction left unmatched. CDR3 sequence (DNA): TGTGCCAGTAGTACTAGCGGGGGGGCCACAGATACGCAGTATTTT. It codes for CASSTSGGATDTQYF.

The V and J genes are TRBV7-9 and TRBJ2-5; D not resolved. Matching the DNA end better, TRBJ2-7 makes the J call doubtful. This CDR3 contains 12 residues. Per germline, CDR1 SEHNR and CDR2 FQNEAQ (reference sequence). CDR3 region: CASSLEHYEQYF. Written as DNA, the CDR3 is TGTGCCAGCAGCCTAGAGCACTACGAGCAGTACTTC.

This clone was counted a single time. The chain uses TRBV5-1 and TRBJ2-7; TRBD2 agrees at 8 bases. In germline, CDR1 is SGHRS, CDR2 YFSETQ. Trimming took 2 bases from V and 2 from J; bases not matched to a gene: 3. CDR3 length equals 14 residues. The CDR3 sequence: CASSLLADPYEQYF. The CDR3 DNA reads as TGCGCCAGCAGCTTACTAGCGGACCCCTACGAGCAGTACTTC.

The chain couples TRBV7-2 to TRBJ1-2; maybe TRBD1 (5 bases). The CDR3 spans 14 residues. Deletions cut 5 bases from V and 4 bases from J, with 14 bases between. Germline lookup yields CDR1 SGHTA and CDR2 FQGNSA. CDR3 loop: CASSPDSAVYGYTF. CDR3 bases: TGTGCCAGCAGCCCAGACAGTGCGGTCTATGGCTACACCTTC.

This rearrangement joins TRBV10-3 to TRBJ1-2; 10 bases agree with TRBD1. The CDR3 has 16 residues. The J segment lost 1 base and the V segment lost 5 bases, leaving 7 bases of the junction unmatched. Germline V gives CDR1 ENHRY, CDR2 SYGVKD. CDR3 region: CAISSDRGANNYGYTF. The CDR3, as DNA: TGTGCCATCAGTTCGGACAGGGGGGCCAATAACTATGGCTACACCTTC.

The chain uses TRBV4-1 and TRBJ1-5; 8 nucleotides align to TRBD1. The CDR3 is 18 amino acids. The V gene end was trimmed by 4 bases and the J gene end by 2 bases; junction bases not matched to a gene: 13. The germline CDR1 and CDR2 sequences are MGHRA and YSYEKL. CDR3 coding DNA: TGCGCCAGCAGCCCCGGACAGGGCCCCGGGTTGGGCAATCAGCCCCAGCATTTT. Its translation: CASSPGQGPGLGNQPQHF.

V usage is TRBV9 and J usage is TRBJ2-7; possibly TRBD1 for D (6 bases). The V and J ends lost 4 bases and 6 bases respectively, with 17 bases between them. Germline V lookup: CDR1 SGDLS, CDR2 YYNGEE. This CDR3 is 14 amino acids long. The CDR3 region has the DNA TGTGCCAGCAGCCCACTCGACAGGAGGAGCGAGCAGTACTTC. Protein sequence: CASSPLDRRSEQYF.

J is TRBJ1-1 and V is TRBV6-5; the match to TRBD1 covers 10 bases. CDR1 is MNHEY, CDR2 SVGAGI, per germline. Germline trimming cut 5 bases from V and 7 bases from J; bases unmatched to any gene: 7. There are 14 residues in the CDR3. The CDR3 region is CASSPGTGVGEAFF. CDR3 sequence (DNA): TGTGCCAGCAGTCCCGGGACAGGGGTCGGTGAAGCTTTCTTT.

The rearrangement uses TRBV5-1 and TRBJ1-1; 7 bases map to TRBD1. Trimming at V came to 4 bases and at J to 6 bases, leaving 9 bases not matched to a gene. This CDR3 is 14 amino acids long. Germline V CDR1 and CDR2: SGHRS, YFSETQ. For the CDR3, the DNA is TGCGCCAGCAGCATTCCTACAGGGGCCCCTGAAGCTTTCTTT. This sequence encodes CASSIPTGAPEAFF.

This clone was observed a few times. The chain is built from TRBV7-9 and TRBJ2-2; D is possibly TRBD2 (5 bases). The CDR3 is made up of 16 amino acids. Trimming stripped 6 bases from V and 5 bases from J, with 19 bases between. From germline, CDR1 is SEHNR and CDR2 FQNEAQ (reference sequence). CDR3 sequence reads: CASSPKRDLGTGELFF. The CDR3, as DNA: TGTGCCAGCAGTCCAAAACGGGATTTGGGAACCGGGGAGCTGTTTTTT.

The chain couples TRBV7-3 to TRBJ1-1; D is unclear. V was cut by 1 base and J by 1 base, with 10 bases left in between. CDR3 length: 15 residues. In germline, CDR1 is SGHTA, CDR2 FQGTGA. For the CDR3, the DNA is TGTGCCAGCAGCTTAATGCCCACAAAGAACACTGAAGCTTTCTTT. Translated, it gives CASSLMPTKNTEAFF.

This clone was seen a few times. This chain connects TRBV4-3 to TRBJ1-1; perhaps TRBD1 as D (6 bases). The CDR3 sequence is 15 residues long. V was pared by 2 bases and J by 2 bases, with 12 bases between. Per germline, CDR1 LGHNA and CDR2 YSLEER. CDR3 residues: CASSQWTEINTEAFF. Here the CDR3 DNA reads TGCGCCAGCAGCCAATGGACAGAGATTAACACTGAAGCTTTCTTT.

V gene TRBV27 combines with J gene TRBJ1-2; D might be TRBD1 (5 bases). The CDR3 has 15 residues. V dropped 4 bases and J dropped 4 bases, with 16 bases sitting between them. CDR1 MNHEY and CDR2 SMNVEV come from the germline V gene (reference sequence). The CDR3 DNA is TGTGCCAGCAGTTCCGCGGGGGGGACGTTCTATGGCTACACCTTC. It encodes CASSSAGGTFYGYTF.